These 26 T cell receptor beta chains came from one sample sequenced in a study of blood T cell repertoires in COVID-19. Libraries were prepared by immunoSEQ multiplex PCR; TCRdb keeps only in-frame clonotypes and omits some of them. The data hold hundreds of thousands of clones, with around 83% observed a single time. Sequencing used PBMCs or T cells enriched from blood (not recorded which). These receptors all stem from a middle-aged man who had been exposed to COVID-19.

This clone was picked up one time. This chain joins TRBV2 and TRBJ1-4; no clear D. Trimming took off 10 bases at V and 3 bases at J, with 15 bases between the two ends. This CDR3 is built from 14 residues. Germline V gene sequence: CDR1 SNHLY, CDR2 FYNNEI. Here the CDR3 reads CATQLRRPNEKLFF. The CDR3 region has the DNA TGTGCCACCCAGCTTCGGAGGCCTAATGAAAAACTGTTTTTT.

The chain combines TRBV5-1 with TRBJ2-2; TRBD1 might be the D (6 bases). V was cut by 3 bases and J by 5 bases, with 11 bases left in between. Germline V gene sequence: CDR1 SGHRS, CDR2 YFSETQ. The CDR3 sequence is 14 residues long. The CDR3 DNA is TGCGCCAGCAGCTCAATAGGACAGACCGGGGAGCTGTTTTTT. It yields the protein CASSSIGQTGELFF. Supplemented by reference TRBV5-1 and TRBJ2-2, the full variable domain reads KAGVTQTPRYLIKTRGQQVTLSCSPISGHRSVSWYQQTPGQGLQFLFEYFSETQRNKGNFPGRFSGRQFSNSRSEMNVSTLELGDSALYLCASSSIGQTGELFFGEGSRLTVL.

V usage is TRBV5-6 and J usage is TRBJ2-7, with 13 bases that match TRBD2. The CDR3 has 16 amino acids. Trimming cost V 4 bases and J 2 bases; bases outside gene matches: 6. Germline V gene sequence: CDR1 SGHDT, CDR2 YYEEEE. The CDR3, as DNA: TGTGCCAGCAGCCCTTTAGGGACTAGCGGGACCTACGAGCAGTACTTC. Protein: CASSPLGTSGTYEQYF.

The CDR3 DNA reads as TGTGCCAGCAGCCTTGGCGGGAGTTGGGCTTCCCAGTACTTC. It codes for CASSLGGSWASQYF. The chain is built from TRBV3-1 (or the pseudogene TRBV3-2) and TRBJ2-5, with TRBD2 matching 7 bases. The CDR3 contains 14 residues. Germline values: CDR1 LGHDT, CDR2 YNNKEL (reference sequence). V was clipped by 4 bases and J by 9 bases; unmatched bases: 11.

The chain employs TRBV9 and TRBJ2-1; tentative D call: TRBD2 (6 bases). With 0 bases removed from V and 8 bases from J, the gap between germline ends came to 6 bases. This CDR3 contains 12 residues. Germline CDR1 is SGDLS and CDR2 is YYNGEE. CDR3 protein: CASSVGGDEQFF. As DNA, the CDR3 is TGTGCCAGCAGCGTAGGGGGGGATGAGCAGTTCTTC.

This chain uses TRBV14 with TRBJ1-4, with D possibly TRBD1 on 5 matching bases. The CDR3 contains 15 residues. Germline CDR1 is SGHDN and CDR2 is FVKESK. Trimming removed 5 bases at V and 1 base at J, with 11 bases between. The CDR3 sequence is CASSSGVGTNEKLFF. The CDR3 nucleotides are TGTGCCAGCAGCTCGGGGGTTGGAACTAATGAAAAACTGTTTTTT.

The V and J genes are TRBV25-1 and TRBJ2-2, with 12 bases aligning to TRBD2. J was trimmed by 5 bases and V by 9 bases; bases with no gene match: 7. CDR1 is MGHDK and CDR2 is SYGVNS in the germline V gene. CDR3 size: 15 residues. This CDR3 is CASGGLAGGTGELFF. The CDR3 DNA follows: TGTGCCAGTGGGGGACTAGCGGGCGGTACCGGGGAGCTGTTTTTT.

This chain joins TRBV5-1 and TRBJ1-1; 8 bases fit TRBD1. The CDR3 is 13 residues long. V shed 4 bases, J shed 10 bases, and the junction held 9 bases outside the gene matches. Germline V gene data show CDR1 as SGHRS and CDR2 as YFSETQ. The CDR3 nucleotides are TGCGCCAGCAGCACGGAGGTCAGGGGGCGAGCTTTCTTT. Its translation: CASSTEVRGRAFF. The full variable domain, with the rest looked up from reference TRBV5-1 and TRBJ1-1, is KAGVTQTPRYLIKTRGQQVTLSCSPISGHRSVSWYQQTPGQGLQFLFEYFSETQRNKGNFPGRFSGRQFSNSRSEMNVSTLELGDSALYLCASSTEVRGRAFFGQGTRLTVV.

This rearrangement joins TRBV3-1 (or the pseudogene TRBV3-2) to TRBJ1-3, with D uncertain. In germline, CDR1 is LGHDT, CDR2 YNNKEL (reference sequence). The CDR3 consists of 12 residues. V was clipped by 9 bases and J by 2 bases, with 8 bases between them. DNA for the CDR3: TGTGCCAGTACAAGTGCTGGAAACACCATATATTTT. This translates into CASTSAGNTIYF.

The chain links TRBV11-2 to TRBJ1-1; maybe TRBD1 (5 bases). V lost 1 base and J lost 1, with 19 bases in between. CDR3 length: 18 amino acids. Germline-derived CDR1 and CDR2 are SGHAT and FQNNGV. As DNA, the CDR3 is TGTGCCAGCAGCTTAGGGCTTATGGGGCAGGGTGCGAACACTGAAGCTTTCTTT. Amino acids: CASSLGLMGQGANTEAFF. The full variable domain, rest sourced from reference TRBV11-2 and TRBJ1-1, is EAGVAQSPRYKIIEKRQSVAFWCNPISGHATLYWYQQILGQGPKLLIQFQNNGVVDDSQLPKDRFSAERLKGVDSTLKIQPAKLEDSAVYLCASSLGLMGQGANTEAFFGQGTRLTVV.

The gene calls are TRBV9 and TRBJ1-3; a weak D match, TRBD1 (6 bases). There are 16 residues in the CDR3. CDR1 is SGDLS and CDR2 is YYNGEE in the germline V gene. V lost 3 bases, J lost 0 bases, and 13 bases lay in between. CDR3 residues: CASSDPGHPSGNTIYF. The CDR3 nucleotides are TGTGCCAGCAGCGACCCGGGACATCCCTCTGGAAACACCATATATTTT.

The CDR3 DNA sequence: TGTGCCAGCAGTATAAAGCGGATAGCGGCCTACGAGCAGTACTTC. The encoded protein is CASSIKRIAAYEQYF. The chain recombines TRBV2 with TRBJ2-7; tentatively, D is TRBD2 (6 bases). The CDR3 runs 15 residues. Trimming removed 5 bases at V and 2 bases at J, with 16 bases between. CDR1 SNHLY and CDR2 FYNNEI come from the germline V gene.

The chain carries TRBV3-1 (or the pseudogene TRBV3-2) and TRBJ2-3; 8 bases are shared with TRBD2. Germline trimming cut 4 bases from V and 2 bases from J; bases unmatched to any gene: 5. Germline CDR1 reads LGHDT; CDR2 reads YNNKEL (reference sequence). The CDR3 extends over 15 amino acids. Written as DNA, the CDR3 is TGTGCCAGCAGCCGGAGCGGGAGATCCACAGATACGCAGTATTTT. It codes for CASSRSGRSTDTQYF.

V gene TRBV5-1 combines with J gene TRBJ1-3; TRBD1 matches 8 bases. CDR1 and CDR2 (germline): SGHRS, YFSETQ. Losses at the gene ends were 0 bases for V and 4 bases for J; bases not matched to a gene: 3. The CDR3 has 15 residues. This CDR3 reads CASSLERTGGNTIYF. The CDR3 nucleotides are TGCGCCAGCAGCTTGGAGAGGACAGGGGGAAACACCATATATTTT.

There are a few counts of this clone. V usage is TRBV6-1 and J usage is TRBJ2-5, with 7 bases aligning to TRBD2. With V trimmed by 2 bases and J by 3 bases, 9 bases remained unmatched. CDR1 MNHNS and CDR2 SASEGT come from the germline V gene. This CDR3 has 16 amino acids. CDR3 residues: CASSERGGSGEETQYF. In DNA form, the CDR3 reads TGTGCCAGCAGTGAACGGGGAGGGAGTGGAGAAGAGACCCAGTACTTC.

The chain joins TRBV30 to TRBJ2-7; D is possibly TRBD1 or TRBD2 (5 bases each). V shed 5 bases and J shed 2 bases, with 13 bases lying between them. Germline V gives CDR1 GTSNPN, CDR2 SVGIG (reference sequence). This CDR3 spans 13 amino acids. CDR3 coding DNA: TGTGCCTGGGGGGGTCTAGGAGCCTACGAGCAGTACTTC. Encoded protein: CAWGGLGAYEQYF.

The V and J genes are TRBV7-9 and TRBJ2-7; 11 bases are a match to TRBD2. The length of the CDR3 is 16 residues. The V gene end was trimmed by 5 bases and the J gene end by 3 bases; junction bases not matched to a gene: 9. In germline, CDR1 is SEHNR, CDR2 FQNEAQ (reference sequence). DNA for the CDR3: TGTGCCAGCAGCCACGGGACTAGCGGAGAGATCTACGAGCAGTACTTC. It yields the protein CASSHGTSGEIYEQYF.

The chain uses TRBV3-1 (or the pseudogene TRBV3-2) and TRBJ2-1, with 11 bases fitting TRBD2. The CDR3 contains 15 residues. V lost 1 base to trimming and J lost 10 bases; unmatched junction nucleotides: 6. From germline, CDR1 is LGHDT and CDR2 YNNKEL (reference sequence). The CDR3 DNA follows: TGTGCCAGCAGCCAAGTTGGTAGCGGGAGGGTGGAGCAGTTCTTC. Translation: CASSQVGSGRVEQFF.

V is TRBV18 and J is TRBJ1-3, with 9 bases matching TRBD1. The CDR3 spans 16 residues. Germline values: CDR1 KGHSH, CDR2 LQKENI. V lost 3 bases and J lost 2; bases outside the gene matches: 5. The CDR3 DNA follows: TGTGCCAGCTCACCTCGAGGACAGGGGACTGGAAACACCATATATTTT. Translating it yields CASSPRGQGTGNTIYF.

This chain connects TRBV11-3 to TRBJ2-5, with D maybe TRBD2 (6 bases). Germline V gene data show CDR1 as SGHNT and CDR2 as YENEEA. The CDR3 extends over 13 amino acids. V was clipped by 5 bases and J by 5 bases, with 12 bases between them. The CDR3 coding sequence is TGTGCCAGCAGCCCGGAGGGCCTGGAGACCCAGTACTTC. It encodes CASSPEGLETQYF.

This clone has more than one count but fewer than ten. The rearrangement links TRBV19 to TRBJ1-6; 7 bases agree with TRBD1. The V and J ends lost 5 bases and 7 bases, in that order; junction bases with no gene match: 8. Germline V gene data show CDR1 as LNHDA and CDR2 as SQIVND (reference sequence). This CDR3 is built from 15 residues. In DNA form, the CDR3 reads TGTGCCAGTAGTTCCGGACAGGCACAGAATTCACCCCTCCACTTT. Residues: CASSSGQAQNSPLHF.

This clone was seen once. A read error may account for a junction end that differs from germline. V usage is TRBV7-7 and J usage is TRBJ2-1, with 10 bases aligning to TRBD2. This CDR3 is built from 14 residues. Germline CDR1 SSHAT, CDR2 FNYEAQ (reference sequence). CDR3 loop: CASSLDRTSGEQFF. The CDR3, as DNA: TGTGCTAGCAGCTTAGACCGGACTAGCGGTGAGCAGTTCTTC.

This clone occurred once. The CDR3 reads CASSWEGSALSSGNTIYF. The CDR3 DNA sequence: TGTGCCAGCAGCTGGGAGGGTTCGGCATTAAGCTCTGGAAACACCATATATTTT. The chain combines TRBV11-3 with TRBJ1-3; D gene unclear. CDR3 size: 18 residues. The V and J ends lost 4 bases and 0 bases respectively, with 19 bases between them. The germline CDR1 and CDR2 sequences are SGHNT and YENEEA.

Concerning this clone: One end of the junction fails to match germline, which may point to a read error. The chain uses TRBV18 and TRBJ1-4; a weak D match, TRBD1 (6 bases). This CDR3 has 15 residues. Germline-derived CDR1 and CDR2 are KGHSH and LQKENI. CDR3 DNA: TGTGCCAGCTCACCTCTCCAGGGGCAAGGAGAAATACTGTTTTTT. The encoded protein is CASSPLQGQGEILFF. The full variable domain, rest sourced from reference TRBV18 and TRBJ1-4, is NAGVMQNPRHLVRRRGQEARLRCSPMKGHSHVYWYRQLPEEGLKFMVYLQKENIIDESGMPKERFSAEFPKEGPSILRIQQVVRGDSAAYFCASSPLQGQGEILFFGSGTQLSVL.

The V call is TRBV5-1, the J call TRBJ1-4; the match to TRBD1 covers 7 bases. The CDR3 runs to 15 residues. The germline gives CDR1 SGHRS, CDR2 YFSETQ. Trimming took 4 bases from V and 5 from J; bases not matched to a gene: 8. CDR3 loop: CASSLGQSTNEKLFF. The CDR3, as DNA: TGCGCCAGCAGCCTGGGACAGTCTACCAATGAAAAACTGTTTTTT.

The chain employs TRBV6-4 and TRBJ2-5; no clear D gene. Germline V gene lookup returns CDR1 MRHNA and CDR2 SNTAGT. Trimming stripped 3 bases from V and 1 base from J, with 15 bases between. The CDR3 consists of 16 residues. Written as DNA, the CDR3 is TGTGCCAGCAGTGATCCCGGTCGCAAACCCCAAGAGACCCAGTACTTC. It is translated as CASSDPGRKPQETQYF.